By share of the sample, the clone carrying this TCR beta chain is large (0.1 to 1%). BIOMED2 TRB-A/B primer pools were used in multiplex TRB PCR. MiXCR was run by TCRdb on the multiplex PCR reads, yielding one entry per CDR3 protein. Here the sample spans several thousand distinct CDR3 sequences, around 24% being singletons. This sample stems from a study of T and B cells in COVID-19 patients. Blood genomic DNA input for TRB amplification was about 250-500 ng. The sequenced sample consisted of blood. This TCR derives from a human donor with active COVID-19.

The CDR3 sequence: CSVAAVSYDTQYF. The DNA for the CDR3 is TGCAGCGTTGCCGCGGTGTCATATGATACGCAGTATTTT. V usage is TRBV29-1 and J usage is TRBJ2-3; D ambiguous. The CDR3 runs 13 residues. Per germline, CDR1 SQVTM and CDR2 ANQGSEA. V was trimmed by 4 bases and J by 6 bases, leaving 14 bases between them.